This is a list of T cell receptor beta chains from one sample in a study of cytomegalovirus exposure and HLA in healthy donors. The table came from immunoSEQ multiplex PCR; TCRdb's copy has only in-frame clones and leaves some out. Of 100,000 or so clones in the sample, around 78% were seen once. Input material: PBMCs. Source of these receptors: a man in his forties in good health and CMV-seronegative. Both conserved end residues are part of each CDR3. Fields, in order: J gene, V gene, CDR3 protein.

j_gene: TRBJ2-7; v_gene: TRBV18; CDR3aa: CASSPSPGQTIYEQYF
j_gene: .; v_gene: TRBV2; CDR3aa: CASRVAGLTYEQYF
j_gene: TRBJ2-7; v_gene: TRBV6-1; CDR3aa: CASSDRWTGDEQYF
j_gene: TRBJ2-7; v_gene: TRBV7-9; CDR3aa: CASSFPGSYEQYF
j_gene: TRBJ1-2; v_gene: TRBV7-2; CDR3aa: CASSRQGASYGYTF
j_gene: TRBJ1-5; v_gene: TRBV6-5; CDR3aa: CASSPNSGYNQPQHF
j_gene: TRBJ2-2; v_gene: TRBV30; CDR3aa: CAWSKDRGQSTGELFF
j_gene: TRBJ2-1; v_gene: TRBV6-6; CDR3aa: CASSVTGSNEQFF
j_gene: TRBJ2-7; v_gene: TRBV7-9; CDR3aa: CASSLDRSYEQYF
j_gene: TRBJ2-4; v_gene: TRBV6-6; CDR3aa: CASSYTGDIQYF
j_gene: TRBJ2-2; v_gene: TRBV2; CDR3aa: CASIRTGGPGGELFF
j_gene: TRBJ2-5; v_gene: TRBV7-3; CDR3aa: CASSLTSVTGETQYF
j_gene: TRBJ1-1; v_gene: TRBV6-5; CDR3aa: CASSYSLKGGDAFF
j_gene: TRBJ2-3; v_gene: TRBV20-1; CDR3aa: CSASYGDTQYF
j_gene: TRBJ2-2; v_gene: TRBV7-3; CDR3aa: CASSADRVRTPGSCFF
j_gene: TRBJ1-3; v_gene: TRBV4-1; CDR3aa: CASSPFPGQGGNTIYF
j_gene: TRBJ2-5; v_gene: TRBV9; CDR3aa: CASSVAPGRETQYF
j_gene: TRBJ2-1; v_gene: TRBV6-1; CDR3aa: CASSEMRGYNEQFF
j_gene: TRBJ1-2; v_gene: TRBV4-3; CDR3aa: CASSHVTGGSLSYGYTF
j_gene: TRBJ1-2; v_gene: TRBV14; CDR3aa: CASSQVSQSGYTF
j_gene: TRBJ1-2; v_gene: TRBV27; CDR3aa: CASSTGGRMRGYTF
j_gene: TRBJ2-1; v_gene: TRBV7-3; CDR3aa: CASSPGLRGPSEQFF
j_gene: TRBJ1-5; v_gene: TRBV5-6; CDR3aa: CASSLGQGTDSNQPQHF
j_gene: TRBJ2-4; v_gene: TRBV7-8; CDR3aa: CASSLGSGERAKNIQYF
j_gene: TRBJ1-1; v_gene: TRBV5-8; CDR3aa: CASPLAAHGLNTEAFF
j_gene: TRBJ2-3; v_gene: TRBV5-4; CDR3aa: CASSPTSGGTDTQYF
j_gene: TRBJ1-1; v_gene: TRBV6-5; CDR3aa: CASRTDDRGNTEAFF
j_gene: TRBJ2-4; v_gene: TRBV25-1; CDR3aa: CASSARGLNIQYF
j_gene: TRBJ1-4; v_gene: TRBV19; CDR3aa: CASSISTGLHEKLFF
j_gene: TRBJ2-3; v_gene: TRBV5-1; CDR3aa: CASSKGLAVNTDTQYF
j_gene: TRBJ1-2; v_gene: TRBV14; CDR3aa: CASSQGSGVLYGYTF
j_gene: TRBJ2-3; v_gene: TRBV7-3; CDR3aa: CASSPGGDPDTQYF
j_gene: TRBJ2-3; v_gene: TRBV4-3; CDR3aa: CASSQQTSGGTDTQYF
j_gene: TRBJ1-6; v_gene: TRBV21-1; CDR3aa: CASSKAEQGFGQNSPLHF
j_gene: TRBJ2-7; v_gene: TRBV2; CDR3aa: CASSLAVSYEQYF
j_gene: TRBJ1-1; v_gene: TRBV29-1; CDR3aa: CSVAITGGLNTEAFF
j_gene: TRBJ2-6; v_gene: TRBV2; CDR3aa: CASNEGAGANVLTF
j_gene: TRBJ2-5; v_gene: TRBV7-2; CDR3aa: CASSSVLETQYF
j_gene: TRBJ2-1; v_gene: TRBV5-8; CDR3aa: CASSPRFDEQFF
j_gene: TRBJ2-7; v_gene: TRBV6-5; CDR3aa: CASSYSAGGLGEQYF
j_gene: TRBJ1-3; v_gene: TRBV21-1; CDR3aa: CASGRGTGCDLSGNTIYF
j_gene: TRBJ1-5; v_gene: TRBV7-2; CDR3aa: CASSFPGRGYSNQPQHF
j_gene: TRBJ2-1; v_gene: TRBV4-1; CDR3aa: CASSPLAGGYNEQFF